The T cell receptor beta chain described here comes from a study of blood T cell repertoires in COVID-19. The wider study: Acute-phase and convalescent COVID-19 samples originated in the United States, Italy and Spain.

Germline CDR1 reads DFQATT; CDR2 reads SNEGSKA (reference sequence). Trimming took 3 bases from V and 4 from J; bases not matched to a gene: 4. CDR3 length equals 14 residues. TCRdb keeps only in-frame clones here, not all; method: immunoSEQ multiplex PCR. Of hundreds of thousands of clones in the sample, 75% to 90% were seen once. The sequenced sample was peripheral blood. J is TRBJ2-3 and V is TRBV20-1; 10 positions agree with TRBD2. This TCR was sampled from an older woman with COVID-19, enrolled during active disease. The CDR3 DNA reads TGCAGTGCTAGTCTAGCGGGAGTTCCAGATACGCAGTATTTT. This sequence encodes CSASLAGVPDTQYF.